This T cell receptor (beta chain) was found in a study of T cell responses to AZD1222 COVID-19 vaccine. As for the study in general: Researchers grouped second doses given at about 4 or about 12 weeks into one pool. Findings and limits, study-wide: Vaccine-associated CD4 TCRs spanned spike, dominant at 160-218 and 743-854.

From germline, CDR1 is MDHEN and CDR2 SYDVKM. This CDR3 comprises 15 residues. Trimming cost V 3 bases and J 1 base, with 12 bases left between them. Measured with immunoSEQ multiplex PCR; TCRdb has only the in-frame clones, and not every one. The data contain about 160,000 clones, 91% of them singletons. Notes on this clone: Its target is not known.

The TCR originated in an adult in good health. The chain links TRBV28 to TRBJ1-1; D uncertain. This sample comprised peripheral blood, obtained on day 0 of AZD1222 vaccination. DNA for the CDR3: TGTGCCAGCAGTTTTGAAGCAGTCCAGAACACTGAAGCTTTCTTT. Protein: CASSFEAVQNTEAFF.